The 9 T cell receptor beta chains listed next were all sequenced from one sample in a study of cytomegalovirus exposure and HLA in healthy donors. The PCR was carried out with 60 Vbeta primers and 13 Jbeta primers. The protocol was immunoSEQ multiplex PCR, while the TCRdb copy is restricted to in-frame clones and leaves out a portion. The table lists 100,000 to 140,000 clones, around 76% of them singletons, with approximately 2% in the top ten. Sample: PBMCs. The origin of the receptors is a man aged 18 to 29 in good health and CMV-seronegative.

This chain connects TRBV6-6 to TRBJ2-7, with TRBD1 matching over 7 bases. V trimming: 6 bases; J trimming: 1 base; junction bases outside the gene matches: 9. The CDR3 totals 15 residues. Per the germline V gene, CDR1 is MNHNY and CDR2 is SVGAGI (reference sequence). The CDR3 reads CASSRQGSGSYEQYF. CDR3 sequence (DNA): TGTGCCAGCAGCCGACAGGGTTCTGGTTCCTACGAGCAGTACTTC.

V gene TRBV19 combines with J gene TRBJ2-7; no definite D call. Trimming took 3 bases from V and 4 from J, leaving 10 bases between them. This CDR3 is built from 13 residues. Looked up from germline, CDR1 is LNHDA and CDR2 is SQIVND (reference sequence). The CDR3 reads CASSIHQEYEQYF. The CDR3 bases are TGTGCCAGTAGTATCCACCAGGAATACGAGCAGTACTTC.

This rearrangement joins TRBV19 to TRBJ1-5, with 8 bases identical to TRBD1. V shed 3 bases and J 6 bases; nucleotides not matched to a gene: 7. Per the germline V gene, CDR1 is LNHDA and CDR2 is SQIVND (reference sequence). CDR3 length equals 15 residues. The CDR3 region has the DNA TGTGCCAGTAGTATGGCAGGGGGCGCGGGTCAGCCCCAGCATTTT. Encoded protein: CASSMAGGAGQPQHF.

The J gene is TRBJ1-4, the V gene TRBV2; 11 bases map to TRBD1. Trimming cost V 7 bases and J 6 bases; bases outside gene matches: 1. This CDR3 is built from 13 residues. Germline V CDR1 and CDR2: SNHLY, FYNNEI. The CDR3 nucleotides read TGTGCCAGCATGGGACAGGGGGATGAAAAACTGTTTTTT. Its protein product is CASMGQGDEKLFF.

The chain recombines TRBV9 with TRBJ2-3; TRBD2 might be the D (5 bases). Trimming cost V 0 bases and J 6 bases, with 11 bases left between them. This CDR3 is built from 14 residues. Germline V gene data show CDR1 as SGDLS and CDR2 as YYNGEE. The CDR3 protein is CASSVGGWSDTQYF. CDR3 coding DNA: TGTGCCAGCAGCGTAGGAGGGTGGTCCGATACGCAGTATTTT.

This clone appeared once. The V gene is TRBV5-1, the J gene TRBJ2-4; D gene unclear. This CDR3 is 13 amino acids long. V was shortened by 4 bases and J by 2 bases, with 7 bases between the two germline ends. Germline CDR1 SGHRS, CDR2 YFSETQ. CDR3 amino acids: CASSENTKNIQYF. CDR3 DNA: TGCGCCAGCAGCGAGAATACCAAAAACATTCAGTACTTC.

The rearrangement joins TRBV7-9 to TRBJ1-2; 7 bases line up with TRBD1. Germline V lookup: CDR1 SEHNR, CDR2 FQNEAQ (reference sequence). J lost 8 bases, V lost 5 bases, and 8 bases had no gene match. There are 13 residues in the CDR3. CDR3 sequence: CASSVQGPGGYTF. CDR3 coding DNA: TGTGCCAGCAGCGTACAGGGGCCTGGCGGCTACACCTTC.

The genes are TRBV28 and TRBJ2-5, with TRBD2 matching 16 bases. J lost 5 bases, V lost 4 bases, and 10 bases had no gene match. The germline gives CDR1 MDHEN, CDR2 SYDVKM. The CDR3 runs 18 residues. The CDR3 reads CASSSGTSGGALGETQYF. The CDR3 bases are TGTGCCAGCAGTTCTGGGACTAGCGGGGGGGCCCTGGGGGAGACCCAGTACTTC.

In this sample, this clone turned up a few times. The chain employs TRBV4-3 and TRBJ1-4, with 7 bases that match TRBD1. V was clipped by 0 bases and J by 6 bases; unmatched bases: 4. The CDR3 runs 15 residues. The V gene's germline CDR1 is LGHNA and CDR2 YSLEER. CDR3 coding DNA: TGCGCCAGCAGCCAAGAGGCAGGGGGGTATGAAAAACTGTTTTTT. This gives the protein CASSQEAGGYEKLFF.